A selection of T cell receptor beta chains follows, all from one sample in a study of beta chain features in type 1 diabetes. Assay used: immunoSEQ multiplex PCR; TCRdb lists only in-frame clones, some missing. Of around 320,000 clones listed, 14% are singletons. Material for sequencing was central memory CD4+ T cells from blood. Source of these receptors: a man aged 25-45 years in good health. CDR3s include the opening cysteine and the closing phenylalanine or tryptophan. A D gene is named only where the DNA matches it firmly. Size is stated for part of the rows, as once, few or many counts, or as a class when the clone is expanded.

d_call	v_call	j_call	clone_size	cdr3_aa	cdr3_nt
.	TRBV6-1	TRBJ2-2	.	CASSNRPGWAGELFF	TGTGCCAGCAGTAATCGGCCGGGATGGGCCGGGGAGCTGTTTTTT
.	TRBV4-3	TRBJ1-1	many	CASSQEGGTEAFF	TGCGCCAGCAGCCAAGAGGGTGGGACTGAAGCTTTCTTT
.	TRBV28	TRBJ1-4	once	CASSDGANEKLFF	TGTGCCAGCAGTGATGGTGCTAATGAAAAACTGTTTTTT
.	TRBV27	TRBJ1-2	.	CASISHGGVREGYTF	TGTGCCAGCATCTCCCACGGGGGGGTGAGAGAGGGCTACACCTTC
.	TRBV6-1	TRBJ1-5	many	CASSEGNSNQPQHF	TGTGCCAGCAGTGAAGGGAATAGCAATCAGCCCCAGCATTTT
.	TRBV7-7	TRBJ1-3	.	CASTLDRSGNTIYF	TGTGCCAGCACCTTAGATCGCTCTGGAAACACCATATATTTT
TRBD1	TRBV9	TRBJ1-5	few	CASSATGGSNQPQHF	TGTGCCAGCAGCGCAACAGGGGGGAGCAATCAGCCCCAGCATTTT
TRBD1	TRBV10-3	TRBJ2-7	few	CASWPGQGPYEQYF	TGTGCCAGTTGGCCGGGACAGGGTCCCTACGAGCAGTACTTC
TRBD1	TRBV7-7	TRBJ2-3	.	CASSPADRAHSSTDTQYF	TGTGCTAGCAGCCCCGCAGACAGGGCCCATTCTAGCACAGATACGCAGTATTTT
.	TRBV7-2	TRBJ1-1	few	CASSFGEGNTEAFF	TGTGCCAGCAGCTTTGGCGAAGGGAACACTGAAGCTTTCTTT
.	TRBV5-4	TRBJ1-3	.	CASSLEAASGNTIYF	TGTGCCAGCAGCTTGGAGGCGGCCTCTGGAAACACCATATATTTT
.	TRBV6-4	TRBJ2-3	.	CASSGRLGSTDTQYF	TGTGCCAGCAGTGGACGTCTAGGGAGCACAGATACGCAGTATTTT
.	TRBV7-9	TRBJ2-3	.	CASSLQASGRTDTQYF	TGTGCCAGCAGCTTACAGGCGAGCGGCCGCACAGATACGCAGTATTTT
.	TRBV7-6	TRBJ2-7	.	CASSLGSGGTYEQYF	TGTGCCAGCAGCTTAGGTAGTGGGGGGACCTACGAGCAGTACTTC